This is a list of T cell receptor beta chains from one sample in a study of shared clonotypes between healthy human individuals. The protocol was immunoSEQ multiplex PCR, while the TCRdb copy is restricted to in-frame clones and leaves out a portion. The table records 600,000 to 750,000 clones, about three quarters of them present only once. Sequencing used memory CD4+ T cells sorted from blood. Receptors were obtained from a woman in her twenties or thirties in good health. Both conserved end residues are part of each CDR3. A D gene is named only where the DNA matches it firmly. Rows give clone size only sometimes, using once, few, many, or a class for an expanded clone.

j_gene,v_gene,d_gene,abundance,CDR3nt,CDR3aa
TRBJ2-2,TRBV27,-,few,TGTGCCAGCAGGACCCAGCTAGCCGGGGAGCTGTTTTTT,CASRTQLAGELFF
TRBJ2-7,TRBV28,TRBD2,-,TGTGCCAGCAGCCTGGGGAGGGGTGGTTCCTACGAGCAGTACTTC,CASSLGRGGSYEQYF
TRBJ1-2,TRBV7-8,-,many,TGTGCCAGCAGCTCGGGACTGCCTGACTATGGCTACACCTTC,CASSSGLPDYGYTF
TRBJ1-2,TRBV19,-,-,TGTGCCAGTAGTAGTCCCTCCGGGAGGCGAGATGGCTACACCTTC,CASSSPSGRRDGYTF
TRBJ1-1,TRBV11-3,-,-,TGTGCCAGCAGCTTAGATGAAGGGACTGAAGCTTTCTTT,CASSLDEGTEAFF
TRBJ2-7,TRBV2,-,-,TGTGCCAGCGGGTCGACCTACGAGCAGTACTTC,CASGSTYEQYF
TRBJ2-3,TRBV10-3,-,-,TGTGCCATGGCACTAGAACCACAAGATACGCAGTATTTT,CAMALEPQDTQYF
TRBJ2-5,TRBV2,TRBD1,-,TGTGCCAGCAGTTCTCAAGGGACAGCCCAAGAGACCCAGTACTTC,CASSSQGTAQETQYF
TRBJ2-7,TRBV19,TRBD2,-,TGTGCCAGTAGTCTCAGGGCAGGATCCGGGAGGGCCTACGAGCAGTACTTC,CASSLRAGSGRAYEQYF
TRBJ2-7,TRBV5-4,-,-,TGTGCCAGCAGCTTGGGGGGGGACCGATCCTACGAGCAGTACTTC,CASSLGGDRSYEQYF
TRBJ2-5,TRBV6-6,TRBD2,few,TGTGCCAGCAGTTTTCCGACTAGCGGAAAAGAGACCCAGTACTTC,CASSFPTSGKETQYF
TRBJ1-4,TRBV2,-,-,TGTGCCAGCAGTGAAGCGTCTACCTTTAATGAAAAACTGTTTTTT,CASSEASTFNEKLFF
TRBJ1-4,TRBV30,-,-,TGTGCCTGGAGTCCACGGGTCGGTGAAAAACTGTTTTTT,CAWSPRVGEKLFF
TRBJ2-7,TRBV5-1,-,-,TGCGCCAGCAGCTTAGGAAAAGAGCAGTACTTC,CASSLGKEQYF
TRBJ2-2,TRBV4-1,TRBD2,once,TGCGCCAGCAGCCGAGGACTAGCGGGAGATGGCGGGGAGCTGTTTTTT,CASSRGLAGDGGELFF